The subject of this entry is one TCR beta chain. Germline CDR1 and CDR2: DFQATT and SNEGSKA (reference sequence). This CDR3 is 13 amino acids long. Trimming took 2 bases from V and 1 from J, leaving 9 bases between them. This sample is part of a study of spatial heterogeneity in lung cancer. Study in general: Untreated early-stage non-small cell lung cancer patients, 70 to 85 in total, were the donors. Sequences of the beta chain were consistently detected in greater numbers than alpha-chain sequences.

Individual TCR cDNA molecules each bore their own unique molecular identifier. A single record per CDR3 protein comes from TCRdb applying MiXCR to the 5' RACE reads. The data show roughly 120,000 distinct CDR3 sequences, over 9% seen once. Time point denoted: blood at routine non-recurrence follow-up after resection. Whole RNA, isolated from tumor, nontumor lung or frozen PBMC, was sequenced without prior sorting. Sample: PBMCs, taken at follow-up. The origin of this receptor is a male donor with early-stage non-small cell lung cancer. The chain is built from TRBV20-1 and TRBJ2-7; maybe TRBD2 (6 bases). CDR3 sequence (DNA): TGCAGTGCTAGACCGGGACTGTCCTACGAGCAGTACTTC. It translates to CSARPGLSYEQYF.